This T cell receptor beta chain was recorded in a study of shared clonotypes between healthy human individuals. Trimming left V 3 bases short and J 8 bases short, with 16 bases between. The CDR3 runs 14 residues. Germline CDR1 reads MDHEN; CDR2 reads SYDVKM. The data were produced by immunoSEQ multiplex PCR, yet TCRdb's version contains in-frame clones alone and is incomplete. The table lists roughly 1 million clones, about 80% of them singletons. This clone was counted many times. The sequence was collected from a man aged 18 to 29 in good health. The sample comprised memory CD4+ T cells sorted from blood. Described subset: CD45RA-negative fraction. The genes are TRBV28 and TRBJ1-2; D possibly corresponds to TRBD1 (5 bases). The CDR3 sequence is CASSLPGTPQGYTF. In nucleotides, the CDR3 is TGTGCCAGCAGTTTGCCAGGGACTCCCCAGGGCTACACCTTC.